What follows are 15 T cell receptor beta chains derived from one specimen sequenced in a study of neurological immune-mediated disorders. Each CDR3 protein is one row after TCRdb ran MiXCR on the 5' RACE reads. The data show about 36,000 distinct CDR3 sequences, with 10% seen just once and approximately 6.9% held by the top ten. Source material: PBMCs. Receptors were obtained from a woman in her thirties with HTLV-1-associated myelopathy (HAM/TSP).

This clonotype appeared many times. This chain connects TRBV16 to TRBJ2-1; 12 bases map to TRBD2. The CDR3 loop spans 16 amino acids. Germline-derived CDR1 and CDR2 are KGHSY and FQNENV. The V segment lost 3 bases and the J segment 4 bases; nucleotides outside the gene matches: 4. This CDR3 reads CASSHRTSGIYNEQFF. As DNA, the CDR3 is TGTGCCAGCAGCCATCGGACTAGCGGGATTTACAATGAGCAGTTCTTC.

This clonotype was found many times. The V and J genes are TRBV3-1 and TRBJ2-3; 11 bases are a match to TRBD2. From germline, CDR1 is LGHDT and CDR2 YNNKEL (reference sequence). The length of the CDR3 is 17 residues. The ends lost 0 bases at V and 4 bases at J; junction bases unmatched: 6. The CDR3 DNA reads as TGTGCCAGCAGCCAAGAGGTAACTAGCGGGGGCGCAGATACGCAGTATTTT. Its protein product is CASSQEVTSGGADTQYF.

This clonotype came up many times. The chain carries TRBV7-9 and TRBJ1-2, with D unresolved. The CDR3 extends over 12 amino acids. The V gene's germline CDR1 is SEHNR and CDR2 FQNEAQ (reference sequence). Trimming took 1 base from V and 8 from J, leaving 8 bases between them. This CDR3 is CASSLGEPGYTF. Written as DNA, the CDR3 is TGTGCCAGCAGCTTAGGGGAACCAGGCTACACCTTC.

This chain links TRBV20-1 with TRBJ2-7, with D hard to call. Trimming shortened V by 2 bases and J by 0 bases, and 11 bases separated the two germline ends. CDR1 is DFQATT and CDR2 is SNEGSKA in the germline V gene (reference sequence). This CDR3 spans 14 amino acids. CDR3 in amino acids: CSARFPLSSYEQYF. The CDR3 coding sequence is TGCAGTGCTAGATTCCCCTTAAGCTCCTACGAGCAGTACTTC.

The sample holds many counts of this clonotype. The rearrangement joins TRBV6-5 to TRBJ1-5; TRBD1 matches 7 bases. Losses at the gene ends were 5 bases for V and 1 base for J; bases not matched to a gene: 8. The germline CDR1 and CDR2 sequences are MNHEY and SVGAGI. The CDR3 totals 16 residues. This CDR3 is CASSATGILSNQPQHF. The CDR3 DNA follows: TGTGCCAGCAGTGCGACAGGGATCTTGAGCAATCAGCCCCAGCATTTT.

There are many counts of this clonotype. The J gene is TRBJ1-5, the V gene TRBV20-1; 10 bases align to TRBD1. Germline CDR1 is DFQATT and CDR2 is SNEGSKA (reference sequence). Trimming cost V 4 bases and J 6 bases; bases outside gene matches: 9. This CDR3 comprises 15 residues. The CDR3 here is CSAIRDRGLGQPQHF. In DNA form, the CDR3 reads TGCAGTGCTATAAGGGACAGGGGTCTTGGTCAGCCCCAGCATTTT.

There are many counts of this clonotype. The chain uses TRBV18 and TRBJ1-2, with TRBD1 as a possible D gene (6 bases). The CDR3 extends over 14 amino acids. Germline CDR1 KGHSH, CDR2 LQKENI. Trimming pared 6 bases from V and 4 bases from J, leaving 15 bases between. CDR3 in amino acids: CASSQDSFPYGYTF. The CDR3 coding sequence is TGTGCCAGCTCCCAGGACAGCTTTCCCTATGGCTACACCTTC.

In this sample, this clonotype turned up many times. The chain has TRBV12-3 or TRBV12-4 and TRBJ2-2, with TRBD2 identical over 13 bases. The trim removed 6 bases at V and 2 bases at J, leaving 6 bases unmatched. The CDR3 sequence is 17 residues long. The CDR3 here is CASSPTSGGGNTGELFF. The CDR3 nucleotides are TGTGCCAGCAGCCCCACTAGCGGGGGGGGCAACACCGGGGAGCTGTTTTTT.

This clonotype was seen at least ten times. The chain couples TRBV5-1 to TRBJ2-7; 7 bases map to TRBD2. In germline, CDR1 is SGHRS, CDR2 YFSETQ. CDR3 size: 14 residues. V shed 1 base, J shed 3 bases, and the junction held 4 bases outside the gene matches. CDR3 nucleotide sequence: TGCGCCAGCAGCTTGCAAGGACTAGGCTACGAGCAGTACTTC. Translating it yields CASSLQGLGYEQYF.

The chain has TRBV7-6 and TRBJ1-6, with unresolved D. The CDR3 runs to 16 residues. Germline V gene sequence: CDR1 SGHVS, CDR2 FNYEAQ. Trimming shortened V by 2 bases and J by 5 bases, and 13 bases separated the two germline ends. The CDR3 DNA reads TGTGCCAGCAGCTTATTTGAACAGCATAATAATTCACCCCTCCACTTT. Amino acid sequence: CASSLFEQHNNSPLHF.

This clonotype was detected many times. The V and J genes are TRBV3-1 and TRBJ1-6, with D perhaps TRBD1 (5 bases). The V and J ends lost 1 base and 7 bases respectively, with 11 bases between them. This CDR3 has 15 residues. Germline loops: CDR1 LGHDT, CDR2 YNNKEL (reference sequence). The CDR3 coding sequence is TGTGCCAGCAGCCAAGGGGGAGGGACGAATTCACCCCTCCACTTT. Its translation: CASSQGGGTNSPLHF.

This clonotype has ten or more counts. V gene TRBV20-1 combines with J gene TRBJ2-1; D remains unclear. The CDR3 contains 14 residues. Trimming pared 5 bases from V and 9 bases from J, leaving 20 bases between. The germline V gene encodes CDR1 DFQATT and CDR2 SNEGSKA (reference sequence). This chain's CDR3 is CSAQTGSAIGEQFF. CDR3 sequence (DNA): TGCAGTGCTCAGACGGGCTCCGCCATTGGTGAGCAGTTCTTC.

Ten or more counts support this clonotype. CDR3: CASSLWPRGRGNTEAFF. In nucleotides, the CDR3 is TGCGCCAGCAGCTTGTGGCCCCGAGGCAGGGGGAACACTGAAGCTTTCTTT. The chain employs TRBV5-1 and TRBJ1-1; a weak D match, TRBD1 (6 bases). Trimming pared 1 base from V and 1 base from J, leaving 17 bases between. This CDR3 has 17 amino acids. The germline gives CDR1 SGHRS, CDR2 YFSETQ.

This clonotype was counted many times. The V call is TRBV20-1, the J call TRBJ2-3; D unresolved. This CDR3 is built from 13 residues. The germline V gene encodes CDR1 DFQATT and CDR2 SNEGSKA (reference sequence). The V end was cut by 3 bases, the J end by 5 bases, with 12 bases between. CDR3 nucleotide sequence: TGCAGTGCTAGCACAGCCCCCCGAGATACGCAGTATTTT. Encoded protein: CSASTAPRDTQYF.

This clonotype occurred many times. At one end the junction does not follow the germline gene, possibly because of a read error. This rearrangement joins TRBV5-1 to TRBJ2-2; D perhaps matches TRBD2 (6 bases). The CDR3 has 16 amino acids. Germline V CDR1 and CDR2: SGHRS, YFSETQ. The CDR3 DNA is TGCACCAGCAGCTTGGCTGGCGGGGCGGATACCGGGGAGCTGTTTTTT. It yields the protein CTSSLAGGADTGELFF. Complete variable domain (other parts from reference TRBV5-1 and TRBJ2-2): KAGVTQTPRYLIKTRGQQVTLSCSPISGHRSVSWYQQTPGQGLQFLFEYFSETQRNKGNFPGRFSGRQFSNSRSEMNVSTLELGDSALYLCTSSLAGGADTGELFFGEGSRLTVL.